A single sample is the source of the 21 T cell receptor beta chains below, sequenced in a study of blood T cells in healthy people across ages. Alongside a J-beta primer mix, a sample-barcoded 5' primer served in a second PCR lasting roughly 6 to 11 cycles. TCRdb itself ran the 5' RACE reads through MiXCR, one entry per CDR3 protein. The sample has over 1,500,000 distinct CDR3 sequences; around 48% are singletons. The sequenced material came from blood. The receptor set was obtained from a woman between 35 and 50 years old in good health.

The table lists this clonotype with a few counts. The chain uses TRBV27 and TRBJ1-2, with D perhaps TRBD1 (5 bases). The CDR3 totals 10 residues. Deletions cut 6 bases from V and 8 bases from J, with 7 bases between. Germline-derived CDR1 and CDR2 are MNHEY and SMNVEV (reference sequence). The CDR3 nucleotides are TGTGCCAGCAGGGGGGTCGGCTACACCTTC. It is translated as CASRGVGYTF.

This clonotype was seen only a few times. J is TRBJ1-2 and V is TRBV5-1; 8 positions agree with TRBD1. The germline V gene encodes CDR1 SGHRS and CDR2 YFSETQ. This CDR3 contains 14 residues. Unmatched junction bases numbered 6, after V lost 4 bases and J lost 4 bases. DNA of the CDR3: TGCGCCAGCAGCGAACAAACAGGGGGCTATGGCTACACCTTC. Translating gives CASSEQTGGYGYTF. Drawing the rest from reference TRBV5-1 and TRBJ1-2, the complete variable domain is KAGVTQTPRYLIKTRGQQVTLSCSPISGHRSVSWYQQTPGQGLQFLFEYFSETQRNKGNFPGRFSGRQFSNSRSEMNVSTLELGDSALYLCASSEQTGGYGYTFGSGTRLTVV.

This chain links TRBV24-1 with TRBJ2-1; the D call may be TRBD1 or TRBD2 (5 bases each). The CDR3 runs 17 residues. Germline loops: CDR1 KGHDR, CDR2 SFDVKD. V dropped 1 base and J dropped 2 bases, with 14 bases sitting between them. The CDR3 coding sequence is TGTGCCACCAGTGATTTCCGGGCAGGGACGCCCTACAATGAGCAGTTCTTC. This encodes CATSDFRAGTPYNEQFF.

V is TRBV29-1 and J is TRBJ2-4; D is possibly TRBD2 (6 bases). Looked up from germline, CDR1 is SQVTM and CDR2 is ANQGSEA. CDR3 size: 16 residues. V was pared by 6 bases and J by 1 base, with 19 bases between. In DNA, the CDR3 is TGCAGCGTCGCGGGAAGGTGGAGTGAGGCCAAAAACATTCAGTACTTC. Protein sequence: CSVAGRWSEAKNIQYF. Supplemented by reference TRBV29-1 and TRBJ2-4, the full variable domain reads SAVISQKPSRDICQRGTSLTIQCQVDSQVTMMFWYRQQPGQSLTLIATANQGSEATYESGFVIDKFPISRPNLTFSTLTVSNMSPEDSSIYLCSVAGRWSEAKNIQYFGAGTRLSVL.

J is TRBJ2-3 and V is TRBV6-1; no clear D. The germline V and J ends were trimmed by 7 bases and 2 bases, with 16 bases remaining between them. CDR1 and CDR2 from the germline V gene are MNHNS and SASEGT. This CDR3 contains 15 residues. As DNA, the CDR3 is TGTGCCAGCACCACGACCCTTCAAGTCACAGATACGCAGTATTTT. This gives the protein CASTTTLQVTDTQYF.

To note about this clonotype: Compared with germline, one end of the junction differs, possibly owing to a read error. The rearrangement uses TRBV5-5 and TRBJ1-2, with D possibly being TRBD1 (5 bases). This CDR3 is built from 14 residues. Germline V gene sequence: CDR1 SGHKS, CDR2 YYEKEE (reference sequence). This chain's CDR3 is CAGSSTGGGNGYTF. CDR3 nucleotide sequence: TGTGCCGGCAGCTCTACGGGGGGAGGCAATGGCTACACCTTC.

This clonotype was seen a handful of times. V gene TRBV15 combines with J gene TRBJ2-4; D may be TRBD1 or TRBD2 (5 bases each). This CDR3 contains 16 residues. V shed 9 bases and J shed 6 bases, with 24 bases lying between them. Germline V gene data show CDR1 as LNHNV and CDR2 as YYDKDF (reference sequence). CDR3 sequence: CATSPAGALGPNIQYF. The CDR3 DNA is TGTGCCACTTCGCCAGCCGGGGCTCTGGGGCCAAACATTCAGTACTTC.

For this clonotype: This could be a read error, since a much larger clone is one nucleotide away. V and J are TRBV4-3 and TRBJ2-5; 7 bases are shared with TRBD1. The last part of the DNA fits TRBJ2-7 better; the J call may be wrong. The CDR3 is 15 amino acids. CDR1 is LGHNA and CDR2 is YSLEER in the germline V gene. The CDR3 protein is CASSPARGGGYEQYF. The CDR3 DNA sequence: TGCGCCAGCAGCCCCGCCCGAGGGGGCGGATACGAGCAGTACTTC.

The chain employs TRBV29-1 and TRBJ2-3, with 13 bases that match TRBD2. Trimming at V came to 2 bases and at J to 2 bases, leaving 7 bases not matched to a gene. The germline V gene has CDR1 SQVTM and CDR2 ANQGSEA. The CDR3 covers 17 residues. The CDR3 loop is CSVEMPGLAGSTDTQYF. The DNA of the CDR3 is TGCAGCGTTGAAATGCCGGGACTAGCGGGGTCCACAGATACGCAGTATTTT.

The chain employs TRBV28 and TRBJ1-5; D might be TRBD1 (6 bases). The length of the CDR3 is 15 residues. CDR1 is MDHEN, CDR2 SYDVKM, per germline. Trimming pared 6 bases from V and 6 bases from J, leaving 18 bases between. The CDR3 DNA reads TGTGCCAGCAGCCCCGGGGCAGGGGCGGTTCAGCCCCAGCATTTT. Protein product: CASSPGAGAVQPQHF.

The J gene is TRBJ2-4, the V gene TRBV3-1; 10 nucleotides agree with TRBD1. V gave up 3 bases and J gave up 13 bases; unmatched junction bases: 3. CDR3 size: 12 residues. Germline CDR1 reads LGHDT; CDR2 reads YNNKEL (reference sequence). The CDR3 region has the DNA TGTGCCAGCAGCCAGGGACAGGGGTCGCAGTACTTC. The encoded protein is CASSQGQGSQYF.

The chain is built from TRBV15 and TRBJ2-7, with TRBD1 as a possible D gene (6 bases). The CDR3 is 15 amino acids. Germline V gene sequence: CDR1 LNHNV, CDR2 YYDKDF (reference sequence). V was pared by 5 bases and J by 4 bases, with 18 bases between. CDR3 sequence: CATSGTGTKDYEQYF. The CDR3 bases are TGTGCCACCAGCGGGACCGGGACAAAAGATTACGAGCAGTACTTC.

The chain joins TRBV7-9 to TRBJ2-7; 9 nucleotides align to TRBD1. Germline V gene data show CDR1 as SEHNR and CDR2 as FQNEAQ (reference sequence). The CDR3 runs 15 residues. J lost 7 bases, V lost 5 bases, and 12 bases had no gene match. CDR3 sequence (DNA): TGTGCCAGCAGCCTACCGGACAGGGGAAGGAATGAGCAGTACTTC. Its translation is CASSLPDRGRNEQYF.

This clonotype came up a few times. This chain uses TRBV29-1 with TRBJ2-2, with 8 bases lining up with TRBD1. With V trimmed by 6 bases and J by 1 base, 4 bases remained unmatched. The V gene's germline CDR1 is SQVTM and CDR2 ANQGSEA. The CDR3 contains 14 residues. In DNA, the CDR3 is TGCAGCGTGTGGACAGGGTTGAACACCGGGGAGCTGTTTTTT. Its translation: CSVWTGLNTGELFF.

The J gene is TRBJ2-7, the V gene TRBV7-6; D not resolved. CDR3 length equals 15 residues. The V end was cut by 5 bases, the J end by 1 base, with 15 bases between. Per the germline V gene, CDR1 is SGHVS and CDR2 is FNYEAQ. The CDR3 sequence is CASSIGPSVSYEQYF. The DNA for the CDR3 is TGTGCCAGCAGCATAGGACCGAGTGTTTCCTACGAGCAGTACTTC.

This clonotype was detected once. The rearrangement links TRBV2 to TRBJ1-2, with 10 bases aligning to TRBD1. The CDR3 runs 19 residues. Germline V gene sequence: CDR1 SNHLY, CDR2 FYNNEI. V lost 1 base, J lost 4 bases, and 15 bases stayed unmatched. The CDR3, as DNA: TGTGCCAGCAGTGAAGAGAGGAGGGACAGGGGATTTTATTTCTATGGCTACACCTTC. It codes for CASSEERRDRGFYFYGYTF.

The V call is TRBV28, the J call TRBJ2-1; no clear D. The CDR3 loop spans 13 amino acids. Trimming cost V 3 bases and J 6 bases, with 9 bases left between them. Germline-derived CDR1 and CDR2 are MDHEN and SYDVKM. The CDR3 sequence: CASSLAPTNEQFF. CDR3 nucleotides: TGTGCCAGCAGTTTGGCCCCCACCAATGAGCAGTTCTTC.

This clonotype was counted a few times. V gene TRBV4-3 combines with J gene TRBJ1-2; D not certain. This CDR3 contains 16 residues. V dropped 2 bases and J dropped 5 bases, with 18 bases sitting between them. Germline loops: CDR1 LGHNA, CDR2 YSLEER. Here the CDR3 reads CASSQISSATGYGYTF. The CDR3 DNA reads TGCGCCAGCAGCCAAATCTCAAGCGCAACGGGTTATGGCTACACCTTC.

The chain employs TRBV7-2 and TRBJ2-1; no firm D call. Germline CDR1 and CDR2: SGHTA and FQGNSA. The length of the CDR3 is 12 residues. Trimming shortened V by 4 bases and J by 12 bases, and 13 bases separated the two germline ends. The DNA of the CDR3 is TGTGCCAGCAGCTCGGACCTCAGCAGGCAGTTCTTC. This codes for CASSSDLSRQFF.

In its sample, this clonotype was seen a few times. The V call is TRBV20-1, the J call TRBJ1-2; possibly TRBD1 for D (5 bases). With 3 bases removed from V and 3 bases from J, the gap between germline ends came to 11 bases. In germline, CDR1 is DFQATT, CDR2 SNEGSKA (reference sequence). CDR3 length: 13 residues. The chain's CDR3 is CSARFPGYYGYTF. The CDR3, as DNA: TGCAGTGCTAGGTTTCCAGGGTACTATGGCTACACCTTC.

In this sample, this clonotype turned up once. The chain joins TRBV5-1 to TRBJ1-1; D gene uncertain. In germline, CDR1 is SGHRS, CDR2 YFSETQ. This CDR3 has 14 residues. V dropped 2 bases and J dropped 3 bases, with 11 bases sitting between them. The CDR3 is CASSLISGDTEAFF. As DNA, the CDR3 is TGCGCCAGCAGCTTAATTTCGGGAGACACTGAAGCTTTCTTT. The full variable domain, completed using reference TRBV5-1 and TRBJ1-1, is KAGVTQTPRYLIKTRGQQVTLSCSPISGHRSVSWYQQTPGQGLQFLFEYFSETQRNKGNFPGRFSGRQFSNSRSEMNVSTLELGDSALYLCASSLISGDTEAFFGQGTRLTVV.